This TCR beta chain was sequenced for a study of identical twins. Notes on the study in general: Cross-sectional statistical analysis, not tracking of the same donors, underpinned the conclusions.

Trimming took off 4 bases at V and 8 bases at J, with 17 bases between the two ends. This CDR3 spans 14 amino acids. The germline gives CDR1 LGHDT, CDR2 YNNKEL (reference sequence). In regard to this clonotype: What it recognizes is unknown.

One entry per CDR3 protein, called by TCRdb with MiXCR from the 5' RACE reads. Among fewer than 550,000 distinct CDR3 sequences listed, around an eighth were seen once. The same data also went into a second study, on yellow fever vaccine responses in identical twins.

The source of this sequence is a woman aged 18-35 years in good health. The sequenced sample was CD4+ T cells sorted from blood. The rearrangement joins TRBV3-1 to TRBJ1-2; D may be TRBD1 (5 bases). CDR3 protein: CASSPTRDGGGYTF. The CDR3 DNA is TGTGCCAGCAGCCCTACTCGGGACGGCGGAGGCTACACCTTC.